The 19 T cell receptor beta chains given below trace back to one sample, sequenced in a study of sequential checkpoint blockade in melanoma (dated by TCRdb to the late 2010s). Interpreted using the paper, the treatment or condition label stands for: randomized to nivolumab then ipilimumab (arm A) or the reverse (arm B). Library construction relied on the immunoSEQ multiplex PCR assay. The clones in this table, taken by TCRdb from immuneACCESS, are in-frame only. Not every clone is retained; where verified, under half of the shortfall comes from an unresolved V gene, and the cause of the rest is unknown. In this sample the table shows some 35,000 clones, nearly 90% of which occur a single time. The ten largest account for 9.5% to 15% of the sample. Material: CD8+ T cells sorted from blood (inferred from file names), obtained from a patient given nivolumab and ipilimumab in sequence. These receptors originate from a human donor with melanoma.

The gene calls are TRBV27 and TRBJ2-3, with 9 bases matching TRBD2. J lost 3 bases, V lost 2 bases, and 12 bases had no gene match. The CDR3 length is 18 residues. Germline V gene sequence: CDR1 MNHEY, CDR2 SMNVEV (reference sequence). In DNA form, the CDR3 reads TGTGCCAGCAGTTTAATCTCCGCGGGAGGGCCAAATACAGATACGCAGTATTTT. This gives the protein CASSLISAGGPNTDTQYF.

J is TRBJ2-5 and V is TRBV7-6; TRBD2 matches 8 bases. The CDR3 runs to 14 residues. Germline CDR1 and CDR2: SGHVS and FNYEAQ. J gave up 9 bases and V 5 bases, and 11 bases lay outside the gene matches. The CDR3 coding sequence is TGTGCCAGCAGCCTCTCGGGAGGGGCGAGTGCCCAGTACTTC. It specifies CASSLSGGASAQYF.

The chain carries TRBV27 and TRBJ1-5; D gene unclear. Germline V CDR1 and CDR2: MNHEY, SMNVEV (reference sequence). CDR3 length equals 17 residues. Trimming stripped 6 bases from V and 6 bases from J, with 24 bases between. CDR3 in DNA: TGTGCCAGCAGAATCGCCCTGAACGAGTGGGCGATTCAGCCCCAGCATTTT. This sequence encodes CASRIALNEWAIQPQHF.

The V and J genes are TRBV7-9 and TRBJ2-7, with TRBD1 matching 8 bases. This CDR3 comprises 13 residues. The V gene's germline CDR1 is SEHNR and CDR2 FQNEAQ (reference sequence). The V segment lost 6 bases and the J segment 4 bases; nucleotides outside the gene matches: 5. The CDR3 loop is CASSPRQGYEQYV. The CDR3 nucleotides read TGTGCCAGCAGTCCCCGACAGGGGTACGAGCAGTACGTC.

This sequence joins TRBV6-5 and TRBJ1-5; TRBD1 is a possible D gene (6 bases). Trimming stripped 4 bases from V and 4 bases from J, with 14 bases between. CDR1 and CDR2 from the germline V gene are MNHEY and SVGAGI. The CDR3 covers 15 residues. The CDR3 nucleotides are TGTGCCAGCAGTTGGGAAACAGGGTGGAATCAGCCCCAGCATTTT. Translated: CASSWETGWNQPQHF.

This chain uses TRBV10-3 with TRBJ2-1; D is undetermined. Germline CDR1 ENHRY, CDR2 SYGVKD. V was shortened by 0 bases and J by 0 bases, with 6 bases between the two germline ends. CDR3 length equals 15 residues. The CDR3 sequence is CAISESMASYNEQFF. CDR3 nucleotide sequence: TGTGCCATCAGTGAGTCGATGGCCTCCTACAATGAGCAGTTCTTC.

J is TRBJ2-7 and V is TRBV10-2, with 7 bases matching TRBD2. The CDR3 contains 15 residues. The J segment lost 5 bases and the V segment lost 6 bases, leaving 13 bases of the junction unmatched. Germline V gene sequence: CDR1 WSHSY, CDR2 SAAADI. Here the CDR3 DNA reads TGCGCCAGCAGCCTAACTGGCGGGAGTCCTCACGAGCAGTACTTC. This codes for CASSLTGGSPHEQYF.

This sequence joins TRBV27 and TRBJ2-7; D call uncertain. CDR1 and CDR2 from the germline V gene are MNHEY and SMNVEV (reference sequence). The CDR3 loop spans 13 amino acids. Trimming pared 4 bases from V and 0 bases from J, leaving 7 bases between. CDR3 loop: CASSYTSSYEQYF. CDR3 in DNA: TGTGCCAGCAGTTATACGAGCTCCTACGAGCAGTACTTC.

This sequence joins TRBV7-9 and TRBJ2-5; tentatively, D is TRBD2 (5 bases). The germline CDR1 and CDR2 sequences are SEHNR and FQNEAQ (reference sequence). The V and J ends lost 1 base and 4 bases respectively, with 10 bases between them. The CDR3 covers 14 residues. CDR3 bases: TGTGCCAGCAGCTTAGTAACTAGAATAGAGACCCAGTACTTC. Protein: CASSLVTRIETQYF.

This clone was recorded only once. The chain uses TRBV5-6 and TRBJ1-5; D might be TRBD1 (6 bases). Per the germline V gene, CDR1 is SGHDT and CDR2 is YYEEEE. V was shortened by 2 bases and J by 7 bases, with 10 bases between the two germline ends. The CDR3 contains 13 residues. Here the CDR3 reads CASSFEGEQPQHF. The CDR3, as DNA: TGTGCCAGCAGCTTTGAGGGGGAACAGCCCCAGCATTTT.

The chain recombines TRBV9 with TRBJ2-2; a possible D gene is TRBD1 (6 bases). The CDR3 is 16 residues long. Germline V lookup: CDR1 SGDLS, CDR2 YYNGEE. Trimming left V 0 bases short and J 3 bases short, with 12 bases between. In DNA, the CDR3 is TGTGCCAGCAGCGTAGGCAGGGGAAGGTACACCGGGGAGCTGTTTTTT. Its translation is CASSVGRGRYTGELFF.

The rearrangement links TRBV2 to TRBJ2-5, with TRBD1 matching 9 bases. With V trimmed by 4 bases and J by 2 bases, 5 bases remained unmatched. Germline CDR1 reads SNHLY; CDR2 reads FYNNEI. The CDR3 is 15 amino acids. The CDR3 protein is CASSVKTGGQETQYF. The CDR3 DNA follows: TGTGCCAGCAGTGTAAAGACAGGGGGGCAAGAGACCCAGTACTTC.

V gene TRBV27 combines with J gene TRBJ1-2; D might be TRBD1 (5 bases). Germline values: CDR1 MNHEY, CDR2 SMNVEV (reference sequence). The CDR3 consists of 16 residues. Trimming pared 5 bases from V and 1 base from J, leaving 17 bases between. The CDR3 DNA follows: TGTGCCAGCAGTCCCGAAACTAACAGGTTTAACTATGGCTACACCTTC. This encodes CASSPETNRFNYGYTF.

V usage is TRBV28 and J usage is TRBJ2-7; D is undetermined. Germline CDR1 and CDR2: MDHEN and SYDVKM. This CDR3 is 11 amino acids long. Trimming took off 10 bases at V and 4 bases at J, with 11 bases between the two ends. In nucleotides, the CDR3 is TGTGCCACCCGGTTCGTTTACGAGCAGTACTTC. Translation: CATRFVYEQYF.

This clone is a singleton in its sample. V is TRBV9 and J is TRBJ2-7, with D uncertain. The CDR3 has 12 amino acids. Germline-derived CDR1 and CDR2 are SGDLS and YYNGEE. Between the trimmed V and J ends, which lost 4 bases and 3 bases, there was a span of 8 bases. In nucleotides, the CDR3 is TGTGCCAGCAGCCCCACTGGCTACGAGCAGTACTTC. Protein: CASSPTGYEQYF.

The chain links TRBV19 to TRBJ2-3; D may be TRBD2 (5 bases). The CDR3 loop spans 16 amino acids. Trimming took 5 bases from V and 2 from J, leaving 17 bases between them. The germline V gene encodes CDR1 LNHDA and CDR2 SQIVND (reference sequence). The DNA of the CDR3 is TGTGCCAGTAGTCCTCGGGGAACCGAAGACACAGATACGCAGTATTTT. Encoded protein: CASSPRGTEDTDTQYF.

The chain links TRBV28 to TRBJ1-1, with 10 bases fitting TRBD1. Unmatched junction bases numbered 6, after V lost 6 bases and J lost 5 bases. The CDR3 runs to 14 residues. Germline-derived CDR1 and CDR2 are MDHEN and SYDVKM. The CDR3 DNA sequence: TGTGCCAGCAGACCGGACAGGGGGAGTACTGAAGCTTTCTTT. Amino acid sequence: CASRPDRGSTEAFF.

This chain connects TRBV7-9 to TRBJ2-7, with D possibly matching TRBD1 (6 bases). Germline V gene data show CDR1 as SEHNR and CDR2 as FQNEAQ (reference sequence). The CDR3 totals 14 residues. V was trimmed by 1 base and J by 6 bases, leaving 13 bases between them. The CDR3 nucleotides read TGTGCCAGCAGCTTAGGGCAGGGGCAGAGCGAGCAGTACTTC. Translating it yields CASSLGQGQSEQYF. The variable domain in full, with the rest retrieved from reference TRBV7-9 and TRBJ2-7, is DTGVSQNPRHKITKRGQNVTFRCDPISEHNRLYWYRQTLGQGPEFLTYFQNEAQLEKSRLLSDRFSAERPKGSFSTLEIQRTEQGDSAMYLCASSLGQGQSEQYFGPGTRLTVT.

The CDR3 is CASSYRLAGNEQFF. Here the CDR3 DNA reads TGTGCCAGCAGTTATCGACTAGCGGGGAATGAGCAGTTCTTC. The chain recombines TRBV6-5 with TRBJ2-1, with 11 bases that match TRBD2. The CDR3 has 14 amino acids. V lost 3 bases, J lost 7 bases, and 2 bases stayed unmatched. The germline V gene encodes CDR1 MNHEY and CDR2 SVGAGI.